A single sample is the source of the 5 T cell receptor beta chains below, sequenced in a study of T cell responses to AZD1222 COVID-19 vaccine. The assay was immunoSEQ multiplex PCR, and TCRdb's table has in-frame clones only and misses some. The data show 110,000 to 150,000 clones, around 92% seen once. Here the sequenced sample was peripheral blood, taken 28 days after the second AZD1222 dose. The receptors were sampled from an adult who received the AZD1222 COVID-19 vaccine.

The chain carries TRBV15 and TRBJ2-3; TRBD2 is a possible D gene (5 bases). The CDR3 runs 17 residues. Deletions cut 1 base from V and 3 bases from J, with 17 bases between. Germline values: CDR1 LNHNV, CDR2 YYDKDF (reference sequence). CDR3: CATSRAGNPKLTDTQYF. The CDR3 region has the DNA TGTGCCACCAGCAGAGCGGGGAACCCTAAACTAACAGATACGCAGTATTTT. Variable domain in full (rest from reference TRBV15 and TRBJ2-3): DAMVIQNPRYQVTQFGKPVTLSCSQTLNHNVMYWYQQKSSQAPKLLFHYYDKDFNNEADTPDNFQSRRPNTSFCFLDIRSPGLGDTAMYLCATSRAGNPKLTDTQYFGPGTRLTVL.

The chain recombines TRBV5-6 with TRBJ2-1; no clear D gene. CDR1 and CDR2 (germline): SGHDT, YYEEEE. The CDR3 length is 12 residues. Between the trimmed V and J ends, which lost 1 base and 6 bases, there was a span of 5 bases. Here the CDR3 DNA reads TGTGCCAGCAGCTTGAAGTCCAATGAGCAGTTCTTC. Protein: CASSLKSNEQFF.

This chain links TRBV7-8 with TRBJ2-6; 7 bases agree with TRBD2. Germline V gives CDR1 SGHVS, CDR2 FQNEAQ. J was trimmed by 6 bases and V by 3 bases; bases with no gene match: 14. The CDR3 runs 18 residues. CDR3 in amino acids: CASSFNRDYALAANVLTF. CDR3 nucleotide sequence: TGTGCCAGCAGCTTTAACCGGGACTATGCTCTGGCGGCCAACGTCCTGACTTTC. The full variable domain, completed using reference TRBV7-8 and TRBJ2-6, is GAGVSQSPRYKVAKRGQDVALRCDPISGHVSLFWYQQALGQGPEFLTYFQNEAQLDKSGLPSDRFFAERPEGSVSTLKIQRTQQEDSAVYLCASSFNRDYALAANVLTFGAGSRLTVL.

The chain carries TRBV24-1 and TRBJ1-2; 11 bases map to TRBD1. Looked up from germline, CDR1 is KGHDR and CDR2 is SFDVKD. The CDR3 contains 16 residues. The V segment lost 4 bases and the J segment 5 bases; nucleotides outside the gene matches: 8. CDR3 loop: CATSDAGQGAWYGYTF. As DNA, the CDR3 is TGTGCCACCAGTGACGCTGGACAGGGGGCCTGGTATGGCTACACCTTC.

The rearrangement uses TRBV25-1 and TRBJ2-5, with D unclear. V was pared by 1 base and J by 5 bases, with 14 bases between. Germline loops: CDR1 MGHDK, CDR2 SYGVNS. The CDR3 contains 15 residues. CDR3 DNA: TGTGCCAGCAGTGAATCCTTAGGCGCTATCGAGACCCAGTACTTC. Translated, it gives CASSESLGAIETQYF.